A single sample is the source of the 29 T cell receptor beta chains below, sequenced in a study of cytomegalovirus exposure and HLA in healthy donors. Both 60 Vbeta primers and 13 Jbeta primers went into the PCR. Only in-frame clones appear in the TCRdb table, and some are missing; sequencing was by immunoSEQ multiplex PCR. The sample has roughly 150,000 clones, approximately 83% seen once. The sequencing sample was made of PBMCs. These receptors all stem from a middle-aged woman in good health and CMV-seronegative.

This clone has more than one count but fewer than ten. The chain couples TRBV6-1 to TRBJ2-2, with a tentative D call TRBD1 (6 bases). Germline lookup yields CDR1 MNHNS and CDR2 SASEGT. With 7 bases removed from V and 1 base from J, the gap between germline ends came to 7 bases. The CDR3 loop spans 13 amino acids. Written as DNA, the CDR3 is TGTGCCAGCAAACAGGGGAACACCGGGGAGCTGTTTTTT. Protein: CASKQGNTGELFF.

This clone was counted between two and nine times. The V call is TRBV5-6, the J call TRBJ1-5; D is undetermined. Per germline, CDR1 SGHDT and CDR2 YYEEEE. The CDR3 contains 13 residues. The germline V and J ends were trimmed by 0 bases and 4 bases, with 5 bases remaining between them. As DNA, the CDR3 is TGTGCCAGCAGCTTGGCCGGGAATCAGCCCCAGCATTTT. Its translation is CASSLAGNQPQHF.

The V call is TRBV7-8, the J call TRBJ2-1; 10 bases fit TRBD2. Per the germline V gene, CDR1 is SGHVS and CDR2 is FQNEAQ. This CDR3 contains 18 residues. The junction had 12 bases not matched to a gene; V was cut back by 5 bases and J by 2 bases. The CDR3 DNA reads as TGTGCCAGCAGCCTGGGACTAGCGACCCCGAGAGCCTACAATGAGCAGTTCTTC. Translated: CASSLGLATPRAYNEQFF.

The chain joins TRBV6-5 to TRBJ1-2, with D possibly TRBD1 on 5 matching bases. Germline V gene sequence: CDR1 MNHEY, CDR2 SVGAGI. This CDR3 has 13 residues. V lost 5 bases to trimming and J lost 3 bases, with 10 bases between them. CDR3 residues: CASSDGADYGYTF. DNA for the CDR3: TGTGCCAGCAGTGATGGGGCGGACTATGGCTACACCTTC.

Comment on this clone: The same CDR3 is also encoded by other DNA sequences in this sample. The chain links TRBV6-1 to TRBJ2-7; a weak D match, TRBD1 (6 bases). Germline V CDR1 and CDR2: MNHNS, SASEGT. This CDR3 contains 14 residues. The V end lost 6 bases, the J end lost 0 bases, and 12 bases lay between the germline ends. The CDR3, as DNA: TGTGCCAGCAGACCACAGGGCCGCTCCTACGAGCAGTACTTC. This codes for CASRPQGRSYEQYF.

The CDR3 bases are TGTGCCAGCAGCCAGGGACAGGGGGCCACCTTCACTGAAGCTTTCTTT. Protein product: CASSQGQGATFTEAFF. The chain joins TRBV6-6 to TRBJ1-1, with TRBD1 matching over 12 bases. This CDR3 is built from 16 residues. Germline assignment: CDR1 MNHNY and CDR2 SVGAGI (reference sequence). Trimming at V came to 6 bases and at J to 4 bases, leaving 9 bases not matched to a gene.

The J gene is TRBJ2-1, the V gene TRBV30, with TRBD2 identical over 9 bases. CDR3 length: 14 residues. Germline CDR1 reads GTSNPN; CDR2 reads SVGIG (reference sequence). The trim removed 8 bases at V and 0 bases at J, leaving 5 bases unmatched. CDR3 sequence reads: CARSSGGSYNEQFF. The CDR3 bases are TGTGCCCGCAGTAGCGGGGGCTCCTACAATGAGCAGTTCTTC.

This chain uses TRBV27 with TRBJ1-5; D perhaps matches TRBD1 (5 bases). Germline V gene data show CDR1 as MNHEY and CDR2 as SMNVEV (reference sequence). V lost 1 base and J lost 7, with 11 bases in between. There are 14 residues in the CDR3. Here the CDR3 reads CASSLWQGRQPQHF. CDR3 DNA: TGTGCCAGCAGTTTATGGCAGGGTAGGCAGCCCCAGCATTTT.

This clone was counted a few times. This rearrangement joins TRBV10-2 to TRBJ2-7; 11 bases align to TRBD2. The trim removed 7 bases at V and 2 bases at J, leaving 19 bases unmatched. Germline V gene sequence: CDR1 WSHSY, CDR2 SAAADI. The CDR3 consists of 19 residues. The CDR3 sequence: CASNPQGLADRPLTYEQYF. The CDR3 region has the DNA TGCGCCAGCAACCCCCAGGGACTAGCGGACCGCCCGCTAACCTACGAGCAGTACTTC.

This clone was seen only once. The V gene is TRBV30, the J gene TRBJ2-3, with D unclear. The germline V gene encodes CDR1 GTSNPN and CDR2 SVGIG (reference sequence). The CDR3 length is 13 residues. The ends were cut back, 4 bases at V and 4 bases at J, with 12 bases in the middle. For the CDR3, the DNA is TGTGCCTGGAATCAGGCTATTGCAGATACGCAGTATTTT. Translating it yields CAWNQAIADTQYF.

The chain combines TRBV5-6 with TRBJ1-2; 8 bases are a match to TRBD1. This CDR3 has 14 residues. The germline V gene has CDR1 SGHDT and CDR2 YYEEEE. V lost 3 bases and J lost 3; bases outside the gene matches: 4. The CDR3 is CASSSPDRDYGYTF. DNA of the CDR3: TGTGCCAGCAGCTCCCCGGACAGGGACTATGGCTACACCTTC.

This clone was detected only once. The chain recombines TRBV5-4 with TRBJ1-1; the D gene is possibly TRBD1 (5 bases). The CDR3 runs 14 residues. The V gene lost 4 bases and the J gene lost 1 base, with 11 bases spanning the gap. In germline, CDR1 is SGHNT, CDR2 YYREEE (reference sequence). Here the CDR3 DNA reads TGTGCCAGCAGCAAGCTCGACAGGAACACTGAAGCTTTCTTT. Its translation is CASSKLDRNTEAFF. The whole variable domain, remainder taken from reference TRBV5-4 and TRBJ1-1, is ETGVTQSPTHLIKTRGQQVTLRCSSQSGHNTVSWYQQALGQGPQFIFQYYREEENGRGNFPPRFSGLQFPNYSSELNVNALELDDSALYLCASSKLDRNTEAFFGQGTRLTVV.

A few counts support this clone. The rearrangement joins TRBV4-1 to TRBJ2-7; perhaps TRBD2 as D (6 bases). Germline CDR1 and CDR2: MGHRA and YSYEKL. Trimming cost V 1 base and J 0 bases, with 10 bases left between them. The CDR3 runs 15 residues. CDR3 sequence: CASSQGGTLSYEQYF. CDR3 coding DNA: TGCGCCAGCAGCCAAGGCGGGACCCTCTCCTACGAGCAGTACTTC.

The rearrangement uses TRBV10-3 and TRBJ1-2; D unclear. V was shortened by 6 bases and J by 8 bases, with 13 bases between the two germline ends. In germline, CDR1 is ENHRY, CDR2 SYGVKD. The CDR3 is 12 residues long. The CDR3 nucleotides read TGTGCCATCAGAGGAACGGGATACGGCTACACCTTC. This codes for CAIRGTGYGYTF.

The V gene is TRBV5-1, the J gene TRBJ2-3; D gene unclear. Germline values: CDR1 SGHRS, CDR2 YFSETQ. V was pared by 1 base and J by 6 bases, with 12 bases between. This CDR3 is 14 amino acids long. This CDR3 reads CASSLSPGRDTQYF. The CDR3 coding sequence is TGCGCCAGCAGCTTGAGTCCAGGCCGGGATACGCAGTATTTT.

J is TRBJ2-1 and V is TRBV6-1; D is possibly TRBD2 (5 bases). The V end lost 6 bases, the J end lost 4 bases, and 13 bases lay between the germline ends. There are 14 residues in the CDR3. Per the germline V gene, CDR1 is MNHNS and CDR2 is SASEGT. CDR3 DNA sequence: TGTGCCAGCAGAGGAAACGGGGTTTACAATGAGCAGTTCTTC. This translates into CASRGNGVYNEQFF.

This chain uses TRBV10-3 with TRBJ2-3; 13 bases line up with TRBD2. The CDR3 is 17 residues long. V shed 6 bases, J shed 2 bases, and the junction held 8 bases outside the gene matches. Germline V gene sequence: CDR1 ENHRY, CDR2 SYGVKD. CDR3 DNA sequence: TGTGCCATCAGACCGGGACTAGCGGGGAATACCACAGATACGCAGTATTTT. It yields the protein CAIRPGLAGNTTDTQYF.

The V gene is TRBV9, the J gene TRBJ2-1; D remains unclear. V lost 0 bases to trimming and J lost 0 bases, with 7 bases between them. This CDR3 region has 15 residues. Germline CDR1 and CDR2: SGDLS and YYNGEE. Written as DNA, the CDR3 is TGTGCCAGCAGCGTAGTACCTAGCTCCTACAATGAGCAGTTCTTC. Protein: CASSVVPSSYNEQFF.

The rearrangement links TRBV10-3 to TRBJ2-2; D unclear. Trimming removed 0 bases at V and 3 bases at J, with 11 bases between. The germline CDR1 and CDR2 sequences are ENHRY and SYGVKD. The CDR3 consists of 16 residues. The CDR3 sequence is CAISESVALDTGELFF. CDR3 in DNA: TGTGCCATCAGTGAGTCCGTGGCTTTGGACACCGGGGAGCTGTTTTTT.

There are a few counts of this clone. The chain has TRBV19 and TRBJ2-1; tentatively, D is TRBD2 (6 bases). The V and J ends lost 4 bases and 0 bases respectively, with 16 bases between them. The CDR3 sequence is 17 residues long. Germline CDR1 reads LNHDA; CDR2 reads SQIVND (reference sequence). CDR3 bases: TGTGCCAGTAGTACCCGGGACTCCGATTACTCCTACAATGAGCAGTTCTTC. The encoded protein is CASSTRDSDYSYNEQFF.

The chain is built from TRBV12-5 and TRBJ2-5; 12 bases match TRBD1. Germline assignment: CDR1 LGHNT and CDR2 FRNRAP. There are 15 residues in the CDR3. V was pared by 5 bases and J by 5 bases, with 6 bases of the junction left unmatched. CDR3 bases: TGTGCTAGTGGTCCCGGGACAGGGGGCGTTGAGACCCAGTACTTC. Its protein product is CASGPGTGGVETQYF.

The chain is built from TRBV19 and TRBJ2-7; weak D call: TRBD1 (6 bases). Germline V gene sequence: CDR1 LNHDA, CDR2 SQIVND (reference sequence). The V and J ends lost 3 bases and 2 bases respectively, with 20 bases between them. The CDR3 runs to 17 residues. The CDR3 reads CASSIGDTAPYTYEQYF. In DNA form, the CDR3 reads TGTGCCAGTAGTATTGGGGACACCGCACCTTATACCTACGAGCAGTACTTC.

The CDR3 loop reads CASSPQGSGEKLFF. The CDR3 nucleotides read TGTGCCAGCAGCCCACAGGGAAGTGGTGAAAAACTGTTTTTT. The V gene is TRBV28, the J gene TRBJ1-4, with a tentative D call TRBD1 (6 bases). The CDR3 is 14 amino acids. V lost 6 bases and J lost 7, with 15 bases in between. In germline, CDR1 is MDHEN, CDR2 SYDVKM. Filled out from reference TRBV28 and TRBJ1-4, the complete variable domain reads DVKVTQSSRYLVKRTGEKVFLECVQDMDHENMFWYRQDPGLGLRLIYFSYDVKMKEKGDIPEGYSVSREKKERFSLILESASTNQTSMYLCASSPQGSGEKLFFGSGTQLSVL.

The chain has TRBV28 and TRBJ2-2; TRBD1 agrees at 11 bases. CDR1 MDHEN and CDR2 SYDVKM come from the germline V gene. The CDR3 runs 17 residues. V lost 7 bases to trimming and J lost 4 bases; unmatched junction nucleotides: 11. CDR3 in DNA: TGTGCCAGCAAACTGGGAACCGGGACAGGGGGCACCGGGGAGCTGTTTTTT. It is translated as CASKLGTGTGGTGELFF. Full variable domain (outside the CDR3, taken from reference TRBV28 and TRBJ2-2): DVKVTQSSRYLVKRTGEKVFLECVQDMDHENMFWYRQDPGLGLRLIYFSYDVKMKEKGDIPEGYSVSREKKERFSLILESASTNQTSMYLCASKLGTGTGGTGELFFGEGSRLTVL.

The chain combines TRBV27 with TRBJ1-2, with TRBD1 matching 8 bases. This CDR3 is built from 14 residues. The ends lost 2 bases at V and 3 bases at J; junction bases unmatched: 2. Germline CDR1 and CDR2: MNHEY and SMNVEV (reference sequence). CDR3 region: CASSLIRGHYGYTF. The CDR3 coding sequence is TGTGCCAGCAGTTTAATCAGGGGGCACTATGGCTACACCTTC.

The V call is TRBV19, the J call TRBJ2-3, with 9 bases lining up with TRBD1. J lost 1 base, V lost 7 bases, and 6 bases had no gene match. Germline CDR1 reads LNHDA; CDR2 reads SQIVND (reference sequence). The CDR3 totals 15 residues. CDR3 residues: CASTKTGGGTDTQYF. DNA of the CDR3: TGTGCCAGTACCAAGACAGGGGGGGGCACAGATACGCAGTATTTT.

The chain links TRBV11-2 to TRBJ1-1; D remains unclear. V was pared by 2 bases and J by 4 bases, with 5 bases between. The CDR3 covers 12 residues. Germline CDR1 SGHAT, CDR2 FQNNGV. The DNA for the CDR3 is TGTGCCAGCAGCTTATATTCCACTGAAGCTTTCTTT. This codes for CASSLYSTEAFF.

The chain recombines TRBV5-1 with TRBJ1-6, with D uncertain. Germline V gives CDR1 SGHRS, CDR2 YFSETQ. The CDR3 spans 15 residues. Trimming stripped 4 bases from V and 5 bases from J, with 13 bases between. The CDR3 sequence: CASSGVTSDNSPLHF. The CDR3 nucleotides read TGCGCCAGCAGCGGGGTGACTAGCGATAATTCACCCCTCCACTTT.

The chain is built from TRBV30 and TRBJ2-1; 8 bases are a match to TRBD2. Trimming cost V 0 bases and J 10 bases; bases outside gene matches: 5. The CDR3 is 13 amino acids. The germline V gene encodes CDR1 GTSNPN and CDR2 SVGIG (reference sequence). CDR3 region: CAWSVVAGREQFF. In DNA, the CDR3 is TGTGCCTGGAGTGTTGTAGCGGGGAGAGAGCAGTTCTTC.